This T cell receptor beta chain was identified in a study of beta chain features in type 1 diabetes. This clone was detected only a few times. The germline CDR1 and CDR2 sequences are SGHTA and FQGTGA. V dropped 5 bases and J dropped 3; count of bases not matched to a gene: 14. The CDR3 covers 19 residues. Reverse transcribing all isolated RNA meant expressed TCRB transcripts were sequenced. Sequencing was performed with immunoSEQ multiplex PCR; in TCRdb, only in-frame clones are kept and a portion is missing. The repertoire includes roughly 330,000 clones, about 11% of them detected once, and over 0.015% sits in the top ten.

The V and J genes are TRBV7-3 and TRBJ2-6; TRBD2 agrees at 9 bases. The clonotype comes from a woman aged 25-40 years in good health. Sequencing was performed on naive CD4+ T cells from blood. The CDR3 is CASSPGWVAGARGANVLTF. Here the CDR3 DNA reads TGTGCCAGCAGCCCGGGTTGGGTAGCGGGAGCCCGTGGGGCCAACGTCCTGACTTTC.